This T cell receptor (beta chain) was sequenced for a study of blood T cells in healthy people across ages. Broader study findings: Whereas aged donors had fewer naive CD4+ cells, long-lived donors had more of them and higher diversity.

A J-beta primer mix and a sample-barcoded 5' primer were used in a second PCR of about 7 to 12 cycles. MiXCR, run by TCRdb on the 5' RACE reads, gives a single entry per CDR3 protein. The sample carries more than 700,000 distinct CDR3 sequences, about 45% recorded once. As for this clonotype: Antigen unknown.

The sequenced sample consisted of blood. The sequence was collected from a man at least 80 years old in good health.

The CDR3 region has the DNA TGCAGTGCGGAAAGAGGGGGATCTGAAGCTTTCTTT. Amino acids: CSAERGGSEAFF. V gene TRBV20-1 combines with J gene TRBJ1-1; D perhaps matches TRBD1 (6 bases). V was clipped by 6 bases and J by 6 bases, with 14 bases between them. This CDR3 contains 12 residues. The germline gives CDR1 DFQATT, CDR2 SNEGSKA (reference sequence).